Listed below are T cell receptor beta chains from one sample, sequenced in a study of PD-1 blockade in classical Hodgkin lymphoma. Libraries were prepared by immunoSEQ multiplex PCR; TCRdb keeps only in-frame clonotypes and omits some of them. The table shows tens of thousands of clones, with roughly 75% occurring only once. This specimen was peripheral blood mononuclear cells (PBMCs), taken before the fourth cycle of nivolumab. These receptors originate from a human donor with classical Hodgkin lymphoma. Both conserved end residues are trimmed from each CDR3. The order of the fields is clone size, J gene, V gene, CDR3 protein. Not all rows give a size; the values are once, few, many and, for expanded clones, a class.

clone size: .; J gene: TRBJ2-1; V gene: TRBV4-2; CDR3 protein: ASSQEIAANEQF
clone size: once; J gene: TRBJ2-3; V gene: TRBV9; CDR3 protein: ASSAGVNTQY
clone size: .; J gene: TRBJ2-1; V gene: TRBV7-6; CDR3 protein: ASSLVSFSSSYNEQF
clone size: .; J gene: TRBJ1-1; V gene: TRBV28; CDR3 protein: ASKTTGFQTEAF
clone size: .; J gene: TRBJ2-5; V gene: TRBV29-1; CDR3 protein: SVGSGSGTQY
clone size: .; J gene: TRBJ2-2; V gene: TRBV4-1; CDR3 protein: ASSQVLTGELF
clone size: .; J gene: TRBJ1-2; V gene: TRBV19; CDR3 protein: ASSFRQGGDGYT
clone size: once; J gene: TRBJ2-5; V gene: TRBV6-1; CDR3 protein: ASSRQGSETQY
clone size: .; J gene: TRBJ2-2; V gene: TRBV5-1; CDR3 protein: ASSLAPMRTSGTGELF
clone size: few; J gene: TRBJ2-1; V gene: TRBV28; CDR3 protein: ASSFDSGSGNEQF
clone size: .; J gene: TRBJ2-1; V gene: TRBV7-9; CDR3 protein: ASSLNGPAGEQF
clone size: .; J gene: TRBJ2-3; V gene: TRBV6-1; CDR3 protein: ASSAGTSGVSYTQY
clone size: .; J gene: TRBJ1-3; V gene: TRBV25-1; CDR3 protein: ASSDPRTGSGYTIY
clone size: .; J gene: TRBJ2-4; V gene: TRBV6-1; CDR3 protein: ASSRGTGDIQY
clone size: once; J gene: TRBJ1-1; V gene: TRBV10-3; CDR3 protein: AISEPQNTEAF
clone size: .; J gene: TRBJ2-3; V gene: TRBV19; CDR3 protein: ASTTGTTDTQY